Listed below are T cell receptor beta chains from one sample, sequenced in a study of T cell clusters in autoimmune cytopenias. One entry per CDR3 protein, without DNA, is what TCRdb gives after re-calling the multiplex PCR reads. The sample has over 9,500 distinct CDR3 sequences. In addition, the sample was reused for a study of T cell repertoires in aging, cancer and after chemotherapy.

What was sequenced was peripheral blood. The origin of the receptors is a human donor in good health. Both conserved end residues are part of each CDR3. Where a row states a size, it is once, few, many or the class of an expanded clone; other rows omit it.

J: TRBJ2-2
size: medium-sized
V: TRBV6-5
CDR3: CASSYPAGATTGELFF

J: TRBJ1-1
size: .
V: TRBV18
CDR3: CASSEGRNTEAFF

J: TRBJ2-3
size: .
V: TRBV19
CDR3: CASSLLDRGDDTQYF

J: TRBJ1-5
size: .
V: TRBV6-5
CDR3: CASSGSRQGTYNQPQHF

J: TRBJ1-5
size: .
V: TRBV5-4
CDR3: CASSLEGAQQPQHF

J: TRBJ1-2
size: .
V: TRBV5-6
CDR3: CASRYSDRGYGYTF

J: TRBJ1-2
size: .
V: TRBV6-2/TRBV6-3
CDR3: CASLKTANYGYTF

J: TRBJ2-5
size: .
V: TRBV5-1
CDR3: CASSLIPSGGAETQYF

J: TRBJ1-2
size: medium-sized
V: TRBV19
CDR3: CASSGTGGFLPLDGYTF

J: TRBJ2-7
size: .
V: TRBV5-6
CDR3: CASSLGARVNEQYF

J: TRBJ1-2
size: medium-sized
V: TRBV15
CDR3: CATSRERAGYTF

J: TRBJ2-5
size: medium-sized
V: TRBV19
CDR3: CASSPRQFRETQYF

J: TRBJ1-4
size: .
V: TRBV6-6
CDR3: CASSSPRTGFEKLFF

J: TRBJ1-2
size: .
V: TRBV6-5
CDR3: CASSYSARADYGYTF

J: TRBJ1-6
size: medium-sized
V: TRBV29-1
CDR3: CSRWWRSLGSPLHF

J: TRBJ2-6
size: .
V: TRBV5-6
CDR3: CASSPRTGSSGANVLTF

J: TRBJ2-7
size: .
V: TRBV20-1
CDR3: CSASLATEQYF

J: TRBJ1-5
size: .
V: TRBV27
CDR3: CASSPTAGLGNQPQHF

J: TRBJ2-2
size: .
V: TRBV10-3
CDR3: CAISEGGAGELFF

J: TRBJ2-1
size: .
V: TRBV5-1
CDR3: CASSLATADNEQFF

J: TRBJ1-2
size: .
V: TRBV6-6
CDR3: CASSFRQGADTF

J: TRBJ2-1
size: .
V: TRBV18
CDR3: CASSLSYNEQFF

J: TRBJ1-5
size: .
V: TRBV2
CDR3: CASSRTGGDQPQHF

J: TRBJ2-7
size: .
V: TRBV6-5
CDR3: CASSIQPGLAGNEQYF

J: TRBJ2-1
size: .
V: TRBV4-3
CDR3: CASSQERASGSHNEQFF

J: TRBJ2-1
size: .
V: TRBV5-1
CDR3: CASSFAKDEQFF

J: TRBJ1-4
size: .
V: TRBV6-1
CDR3: CASSGLTPFGGNEKLFF

J: TRBJ1-1
size: .
V: TRBV11-2
CDR3: CASSLVKGSTEAFF

J: TRBJ2-4
size: medium-sized
V: TRBV6-5
CDR3: CASSPGGGIQYF

J: TRBJ1-1
size: .
V: TRBV29-1
CDR3: CSVNYRRVRGSIEAFF

J: TRBJ1-1
size: .
V: TRBV5-4
CDR3: CASSPPGTEMNTEAFF

J: TRBJ1-2
size: medium-sized
V: TRBV6-5
CDR3: CASSLRDTEGYTF

J: TRBJ2-2
size: .
V: TRBV28
CDR3: CASRDGTNTGELFF

J: TRBJ2-5
size: .
V: TRBV5-4
CDR3: CASSLAGGAGETQYF

J: TRBJ1-4
size: .
V: TRBV6-5
CDR3: CASSYNEKLFF

J: TRBJ2-7
size: .
V: TRBV5-6
CDR3: CASSPTSWGYEQYF

J: TRBJ2-1
size: .
V: TRBV4-2
CDR3: CASSQVRHEGQFF

J: TRBJ2-1
size: .
V: TRBV6-1
CDR3: CASSASPFGNEQFF

J: TRBJ2-2
size: .
V: TRBV6-1
CDR3: CASGERVSNTGELFF

J: TRBJ1-2
size: .
V: TRBV13
CDR3: CASSFGRTPGGYTF